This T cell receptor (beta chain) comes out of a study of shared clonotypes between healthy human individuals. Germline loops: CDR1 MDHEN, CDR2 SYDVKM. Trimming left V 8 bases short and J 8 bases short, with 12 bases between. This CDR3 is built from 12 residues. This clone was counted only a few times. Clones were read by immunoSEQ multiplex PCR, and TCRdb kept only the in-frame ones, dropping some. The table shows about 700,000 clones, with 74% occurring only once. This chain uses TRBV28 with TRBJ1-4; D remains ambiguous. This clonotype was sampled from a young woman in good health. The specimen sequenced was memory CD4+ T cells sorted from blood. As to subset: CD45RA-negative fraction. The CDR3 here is CASGALTEKLFF. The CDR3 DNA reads TGTGCCAGCGGAGCGTTAACCGAAAAACTGTTTTTT.